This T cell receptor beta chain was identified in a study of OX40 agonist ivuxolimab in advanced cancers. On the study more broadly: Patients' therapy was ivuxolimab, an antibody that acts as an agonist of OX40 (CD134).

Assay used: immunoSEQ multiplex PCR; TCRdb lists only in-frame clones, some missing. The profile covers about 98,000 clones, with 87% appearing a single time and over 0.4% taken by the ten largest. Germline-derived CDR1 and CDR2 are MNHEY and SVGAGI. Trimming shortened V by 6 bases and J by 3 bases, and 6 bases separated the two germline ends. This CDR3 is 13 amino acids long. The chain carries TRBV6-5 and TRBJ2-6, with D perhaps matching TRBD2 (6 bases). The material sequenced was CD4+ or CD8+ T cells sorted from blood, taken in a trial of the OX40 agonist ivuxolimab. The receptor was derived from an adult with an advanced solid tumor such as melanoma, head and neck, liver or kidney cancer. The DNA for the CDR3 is TGTGCCAGCAGGCGGGGTGGGGCCAACGTCCTGACTTTC. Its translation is CASRRGGANVLTF.